A single sample is the source of the 27 T cell receptor beta chains below, sequenced in a study of shared clonotypes between healthy human individuals. Using immunoSEQ multiplex PCR, the repertoire was profiled, and TCRdb retains in-frame clones only, with some absent. The sample has more than 2 million clones, roughly 95% seen once. The sample was naive CD4+ T cells sorted from blood. As for subset: CD45RA+ positively selected. The source is a man aged 18 to 35 in good health.

This clone has just a few counts. This rearrangement joins TRBV27 to TRBJ2-7; 9 bases are a match to TRBD1. Per the germline V gene, CDR1 is MNHEY and CDR2 is SMNVEV (reference sequence). This CDR3 is built from 14 residues. Trimming cost V 6 bases and J 6 bases; bases outside gene matches: 9. The CDR3 DNA is TGTGCCAGCAGAGAGGGACAGGGCGGGCGCGAGCAGTACTTC. Translated: CASREGQGGREQYF.

The rearrangement uses TRBV10-1 and TRBJ2-3; D call uncertain. CDR1 and CDR2 (germline): WNHNN, SYGVQD (reference sequence). The CDR3 extends over 13 amino acids. V lost 3 bases and J lost 6, with 10 bases in between. CDR3 amino acids: CASSDLPDDTQYF. CDR3 nucleotides: TGCGCCAGCAGTGATCTCCCGGACGATACGCAGTATTTT.

The rearrangement uses TRBV11-2 and TRBJ1-3; D not resolved. Germline CDR1 and CDR2: SGHAT and FQNNGV. The CDR3 loop spans 12 amino acids. The ends were cut back, 5 bases at V and 2 bases at J, with 4 bases in the middle. The CDR3 sequence is CASSQPGNTIYF. In nucleotides, the CDR3 is TGTGCCAGCAGCCAGCCTGGAAACACCATATATTTT.

The rearrangement uses TRBV6-6 and TRBJ1-2; 7 nucleotides align to TRBD1. Trimming cost V 5 bases and J 3 bases; bases outside gene matches: 6. This CDR3 comprises 14 residues. Germline V gene lookup returns CDR1 MNHNY and CDR2 SVGAGI (reference sequence). The CDR3 region has the DNA TGTGCCAGCAGTATAATCGGGACAGACTATGGCTACACCTTC. The encoded protein is CASSIIGTDYGYTF.

The rearrangement uses TRBV30 and TRBJ2-3; 7 positions match TRBD2. J gave up 8 bases and V 4 bases, and 6 bases lay outside the gene matches. CDR1 GTSNPN and CDR2 SVGIG come from the germline V gene (reference sequence). The CDR3 sequence is 12 residues long. CDR3 region: CAWTQIAGTQYF. Written as DNA, the CDR3 is TGTGCCTGGACCCAAATAGCGGGTACGCAGTATTTT.

With respect to this clone: This CDR3 is also generated by other DNA sequences in the sample. The chain recombines TRBV6-5 with TRBJ2-3; TRBD2 matches 14 bases. This CDR3 spans 15 amino acids. The V segment lost 6 bases and the J segment 4 bases; nucleotides outside the gene matches: 3. Looked up from germline, CDR1 is MNHEY and CDR2 is SVGAGI. CDR3 region: CASSPGLAGADTQYF. The CDR3 bases are TGTGCCAGCAGCCCGGGACTAGCGGGAGCAGATACGCAGTATTTT.

The rearrangement links TRBV5-1 to TRBJ2-7, with a possible D match to TRBD1 (5 bases). The germline gives CDR1 SGHRS, CDR2 YFSETQ. Between the trimmed V and J ends, which lost 4 bases and 1 base, there was a span of 21 bases. The CDR3 is 17 residues long. The CDR3 DNA sequence: TGCGCCAGCAGCGTATACCGACAGACAACTATTTCCTACGAGCAGTACTTC. It specifies CASSVYRQTTISYEQYF.

V gene TRBV9 combines with J gene TRBJ2-1, with 15 bases aligning to TRBD2. Unmatched junction bases numbered 2, after V lost 0 bases and J lost 1 base. The germline V gene encodes CDR1 SGDLS and CDR2 YYNGEE. The CDR3 has 18 amino acids. CDR3 bases: TGTGCCAGCAGCGTAGGGACTAGCGGGAGGGCTTCCTACAATGAGCAGTTCTTC. Translation: CASSVGTSGRASYNEQFF. Looking up the rest from reference TRBV9 and TRBJ2-1 gives the full variable domain: DSGVTQTPKHLITATGQRVTLRCSPRSGDLSVYWYQQSLDQGLQFLIQYYNGEERAKGNILERFSAQQFPDLHSELNLSSLELGDSALYFCASSVGTSGRASYNEQFFGPGTRLTVL.

Points on this clone: The identical CDR3 is also encoded by other nucleotide sequences in the sample. The chain joins TRBV5-4 to TRBJ1-2; D is uncertain. The CDR3 is made up of 14 amino acids. Germline CDR1 and CDR2: SGHNT and YYREEE (reference sequence). V shed 0 bases and J shed 0 bases, with 6 bases lying between them. The CDR3 coding sequence is TGTGCCAGCAGCTTGGAGGGATCTAACTATGGCTACACCTTC. Protein: CASSLEGSNYGYTF.

This chain uses TRBV29-1 with TRBJ1-5, with TRBD1 matching 8 bases. V shed 4 bases and J 6 bases; nucleotides not matched to a gene: 5. The CDR3 has 13 residues. Per germline, CDR1 SQVTM and CDR2 ANQGSEA. CDR3 coding DNA: TGCAGCGTTGCAGGGGGCAGGGGTCAGCCCCAGCATTTT. Its translation: CSVAGGRGQPQHF. Full variable domain (remainder filled in from reference TRBV29-1 and TRBJ1-5): SAVISQKPSRDICQRGTSLTIQCQVDSQVTMMFWYRQQPGQSLTLIATANQGSEATYESGFVIDKFPISRPNLTFSTLTVSNMSPEDSSIYLCSVAGGRGQPQHFGDGTRLSIL.

V and J are TRBV7-9 and TRBJ1-2; TRBD1 might be the D (5 bases). CDR1 is SEHNR, CDR2 FQNEAQ, per germline (reference sequence). With 1 base removed from V and 3 bases from J, the gap between germline ends came to 12 bases. The CDR3 spans 15 residues. CDR3 amino acids: CASSLVGTVDYGYTF. The CDR3 bases are TGTGCCAGCAGCTTAGTAGGGACGGTCGACTATGGCTACACCTTC.

This clone appeared once. The rearrangement links TRBV7-6 to TRBJ2-5; 9 nucleotides align to TRBD1. Germline V gene sequence: CDR1 SGHVS, CDR2 FNYEAQ. This CDR3 has 13 residues. J gave up 5 bases and V 6 bases, and 4 bases lay outside the gene matches. The CDR3 sequence is CASRTGTGETQYF. The CDR3 nucleotides read TGTGCCAGCAGGACCGGGACAGGGGAGACCCAGTACTTC.

In its sample, this clone was seen once. The chain carries TRBV6-5 and TRBJ1-2; D is uncertain. Germline V lookup: CDR1 MNHEY, CDR2 SVGAGI. The germline V and J ends were trimmed by 7 bases and 8 bases, with 8 bases remaining between them. CDR3 length equals 10 residues. The CDR3 loop is CASTPAGYTF. CDR3 sequence (DNA): TGTGCCAGCACCCCGGCCGGCTACACCTTC.

The chain combines TRBV11-2 with TRBJ2-7; weak D call: TRBD2 (5 bases). CDR3 length: 13 amino acids. Germline assignment: CDR1 SGHAT and CDR2 FQNNGV. Trimming stripped 3 bases from V and 2 bases from J, with 8 bases between. The CDR3 spells CASSLEVTYEQYF. For the CDR3, the DNA is TGTGCCAGCAGCTTGGAGGTGACCTACGAGCAGTACTTC.

This clone has only one observation. The chain combines TRBV28 with TRBJ2-1, with 8 bases aligning to TRBD1. The CDR3 is made up of 17 amino acids. Trimming removed 6 bases from V and 0 bases from J; junction bases left unmatched: 10. The germline gives CDR1 MDHEN, CDR2 SYDVKM. As DNA, the CDR3 is TGTGCCAGCAGCCCAAATAGACAGGGGAGCTCCTACAATGAGCAGTTCTTC. Protein: CASSPNRQGSSYNEQFF.

As to this clone: The sample contains more than one DNA sequence encoding this CDR3. The rearrangement uses TRBV6-6 and TRBJ2-7; 10 positions agree with TRBD1. The trim removed 2 bases at V and 2 bases at J, leaving 0 bases unmatched. The CDR3 runs to 14 residues. Looked up from germline, CDR1 is MNHNY and CDR2 is SVGAGI (reference sequence). CDR3 region: CASSYGTGAYEQYF. The CDR3 bases are TGTGCCAGCAGTTACGGGACAGGGGCCTACGAGCAGTACTTC.

The chain uses TRBV13 and TRBJ1-3, with 7 bases lining up with TRBD1. Germline trimming cut 0 bases from V and 8 bases from J; bases unmatched to any gene: 1. Germline V gives CDR1 PRHDT, CDR2 FYEKMQ (reference sequence). This CDR3 region has 13 residues. The CDR3 sequence: CASSLGQGYTIYF. CDR3 DNA sequence: TGTGCCAGCAGCTTAGGACAGGGGTACACCATATATTTT.

The V call is TRBV28, the J call TRBJ2-3; a possible D gene is TRBD2 (5 bases). CDR3 length: 15 amino acids. The germline gives CDR1 MDHEN, CDR2 SYDVKM. V was pared by 6 bases and J by 8 bases, with 21 bases between. Written as DNA, the CDR3 is TGTGCCAGCAGCCGATCCGTTGAGCGGTCCAGTACGCAGTATTTT. Protein product: CASSRSVERSSTQYF.

This chain uses TRBV11-2 with TRBJ2-2; D uncertain. Germline CDR1 is SGHAT and CDR2 is FQNNGV. This CDR3 is built from 14 residues. Trimming took 3 bases from V and 7 from J, leaving 12 bases between them. The CDR3 reads CASSFVAGIGELFF. The CDR3 DNA reads as TGTGCCAGCAGCTTTGTGGCTGGGATCGGGGAGCTGTTTTTT.

The chain has TRBV6-1 and TRBJ1-5; D perhaps matches TRBD1 (5 bases). The CDR3 spans 13 residues. V was trimmed by 6 bases and J by 4 bases, leaving 10 bases between them. The V gene's germline CDR1 is MNHNS and CDR2 SASEGT. The CDR3 DNA sequence: TGTGCCAGCAGAACAGACAGAAATCAGCCCCAGCATTTT. Its translation: CASRTDRNQPQHF.

The chain joins TRBV2 to TRBJ1-5, with TRBD1 matching 11 bases. Losses at the gene ends were 4 bases for V and 4 bases for J; bases not matched to a gene: 6. The CDR3 contains 16 residues. Germline CDR1 reads SNHLY; CDR2 reads FYNNEI. In nucleotides, the CDR3 is TGTGCCAGCAGTGTTCCCGGACAGGGGGCAAATCAGCCCCAGCATTTT. Translating it yields CASSVPGQGANQPQHF. Using reference TRBV2 and TRBJ1-5 for the parts outside the CDR3, the full variable domain is EPEVTQTPSHQVTQMGQEVILRCVPISNHLYFYWYRQILGQKVEFLVSFYNNEISEKSEIFDDQFSVERPDGSNFTLKIRSTKLEDSAMYFCASSVPGQGANQPQHFGDGTRLSIL.

This chain links TRBV29-1 with TRBJ1-3; 11 bases are a match to TRBD1. The CDR3 sequence is 15 residues long. Germline lookup yields CDR1 SQVTM and CDR2 ANQGSEA. The V segment lost 6 bases and the J segment 0 bases; nucleotides outside the gene matches: 4. CDR3 residues: CSVAGTGGSGNTIYF. Here the CDR3 DNA reads TGCAGCGTCGCCGGGACAGGGGGCTCTGGAAACACCATATATTTT.

The chain employs TRBV18 and TRBJ1-2, with D possibly matching TRBD1 (6 bases). Germline V CDR1 and CDR2: KGHSH, LQKENI. The germline V and J ends were trimmed by 3 bases and 0 bases, with 11 bases remaining between them. This CDR3 comprises 15 residues. The CDR3 coding sequence is TGTGCCAGCTCACCCGGGGACATATCTAACTATGGCTACACCTTC. It encodes CASSPGDISNYGYTF.

The gene calls are TRBV4-2 and TRBJ2-7; no definite D call. The CDR3 is 17 amino acids. Germline values: CDR1 LGHNA, CDR2 YNFKEQ. Trimming took off 0 bases at V and 0 bases at J, with 15 bases between the two ends. Here the CDR3 reads CASSQELAGPSSYEQYF. Written as DNA, the CDR3 is TGTGCCAGCAGCCAAGAGCTCGCAGGCCCAAGCTCCTACGAGCAGTACTTC.

The rearrangement uses TRBV5-1 and TRBJ2-1; 9 positions agree with TRBD2. CDR1 and CDR2 (germline): SGHRS, YFSETQ. The CDR3 contains 16 residues. V dropped 1 base and J dropped 4; count of bases not matched to a gene: 6. The CDR3: CASSLRGLALYNEQFF. The CDR3 DNA sequence: TGCGCCAGCAGCTTGAGGGGACTAGCCTTATACAATGAGCAGTTCTTC.

A note on this clone: This specimen includes other DNA sequences encoding the same CDR3. The rearrangement joins TRBV11-3 to TRBJ2-3, with D uncertain. Germline CDR1 and CDR2: SGHNT and YENEEA. V was shortened by 1 base and J by 3 bases, with 5 bases between the two germline ends. This CDR3 has 13 amino acids. The CDR3 protein is CASSLGPTDTQYF. CDR3 bases: TGTGCCAGCAGCTTAGGGCCGACAGATACGCAGTATTTT.

This clone was recorded only once. V gene TRBV19 combines with J gene TRBJ2-7; D is uncertain. The CDR3 is 15 amino acids. Germline-derived CDR1 and CDR2 are LNHDA and SQIVND (reference sequence). V lost 0 bases, J lost 2 bases, and 11 bases lay in between. The CDR3, as DNA: TGTGCCAGTAGTATAGATCTATTTCGCCCCTACGAGCAGTACTTC. Protein: CASSIDLFRPYEQYF.